This T cell receptor (beta chain) derives from a study of cytomegalovirus exposure and HLA in healthy donors. General study points: In an earlier analysis, in some 600 donors, most V segments appeared productive either ~90% or ~30% of the time. Specific recognition of CMV antigens was confirmed in vitro for three chains (all CMV-associated).

Per germline, CDR1 SGHVS and CDR2 FQNEAQ. The CDR3 covers 15 residues. The V and J ends lost 4 bases and 7 bases respectively, with 16 bases between them. The donors gave bone marrow, and they were healthy. A word on this clone: What it binds is not known.

The PCR had 60 Vbeta and 13 Jbeta primers. Some clones are missing from TCRdb's copy, which holds only in-frame ones; the method was immunoSEQ multiplex PCR. Of 55,000 to 80,000 clones listed, roughly 75% are singletons. Sequencing input: PBMCs. The sequence came from a man in his sixties in good health and CMV-seropositive. The chain couples TRBV7-8 to TRBJ2-2, with D possibly being TRBD2 (7 bases). In nucleotides, the CDR3 is TGTGCCAGCAGCTCCCTGGGGGGGCCCATCGGGGAGCTGTTTTTT. Protein: CASSSLGGPIGELFF.